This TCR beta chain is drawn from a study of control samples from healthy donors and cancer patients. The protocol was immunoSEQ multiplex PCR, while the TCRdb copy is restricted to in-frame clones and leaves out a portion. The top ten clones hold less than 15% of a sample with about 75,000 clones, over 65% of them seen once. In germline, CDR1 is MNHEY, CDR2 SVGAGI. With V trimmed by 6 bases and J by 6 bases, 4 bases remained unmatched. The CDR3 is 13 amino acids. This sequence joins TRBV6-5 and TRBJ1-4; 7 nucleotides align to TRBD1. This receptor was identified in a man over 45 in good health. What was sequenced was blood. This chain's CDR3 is CASSRGFDEKLFF. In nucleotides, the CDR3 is TGTGCCAGCAGCAGGGGGTTCGATGAAAAACTGTTTTTT.